This passage covers 5 T cell receptor beta chains from one sample sequenced in a study of blood T cell repertoires in COVID-19. Method: immunoSEQ multiplex PCR; TCRdb's copy keeps in-frame clones and lacks some. The sample consists of 120,000 or so clones, 88% of them appearing once. Sequencing was done on a sample of peripheral blood. Receptors were obtained from a woman aged 50 to 65 with active or convalescent COVID-19.

J is TRBJ2-2 and V is TRBV4-1; possible D gene TRBD1, 5 bases. This CDR3 spans 15 amino acids. Trimming stripped 2 bases from V and 3 bases from J, with 10 bases between. Per germline, CDR1 MGHRA and CDR2 YSYEKL. The DNA for the CDR3 is TGCGCCAGCAGCCAACAGGGTTGGGACACCGGGGAGCTGTTTTTT. This gives the protein CASSQQGWDTGELFF.

This clone was counted a few times. V usage is TRBV19 and J usage is TRBJ1-4, with a weak D call TRBD1 (5 bases). The CDR3 spans 15 residues. CDR1 and CDR2 from the germline V gene are LNHDA and SQIVND (reference sequence). Trimming left V 4 bases short and J 7 bases short, with 16 bases between. This CDR3 is CASSRRGAEGEKLFF. The CDR3 DNA follows: TGTGCCAGTAGTAGACGCGGGGCAGAGGGTGAAAAACTGTTTTTT. Looking up the rest from reference TRBV19 and TRBJ1-4 gives the full variable domain: DGGITQSPKYLFRKEGQNVTLSCEQNLNHDAMYWYRQDPGQGLRLIYYSQIVNDFQKGDIAEGYSVSREKKESFPLTVTSAQKNPTAFYLCASSRRGAEGEKLFFGSGTQLSVL.

This clone was counted once. The rearrangement uses TRBV7-2 and TRBJ1-1; 8 nucleotides align to TRBD1. There are 15 residues in the CDR3. Trimming removed 5 bases from V and 1 base from J; junction bases left unmatched: 6. Germline CDR1 is SGHTA and CDR2 is FQGNSA. The CDR3: CASSLRTGRNTEAFF. The DNA for the CDR3 is TGTGCCAGCAGCCTCAGGACAGGGCGGAACACTGAAGCTTTCTTT.

This chain joins TRBV6-5 and TRBJ1-4, with D perhaps TRBD1 (6 bases). CDR1 and CDR2 from the germline V gene are MNHEY and SVGAGI. The V end was cut by 1 base, the J end by 5 bases, with 11 bases between. This CDR3 comprises 15 residues. The CDR3 region is CASSYYRVRNEKLFF. CDR3 sequence (DNA): TGTGCCAGCAGTTACTACAGGGTGAGAAATGAAAAACTGTTTTTT.

This clone has only a few counts. This chain links TRBV19 with TRBJ2-1, with 7 positions matching TRBD2. CDR3 length: 15 residues. V shed 4 bases and J 4 bases; nucleotides not matched to a gene: 7. Germline V CDR1 and CDR2: LNHDA, SQIVND (reference sequence). The CDR3 bases are TGTGCCAGTAGTAATGGCCTAGCGGTATACAATGAGCAGTTCTTC. Translating gives CASSNGLAVYNEQFF.